This is a list of T cell receptor beta chains from one sample in a study of cytomegalovirus exposure and HLA in healthy donors. Here immunoSEQ multiplex PCR was the method, and the copy in TCRdb shows in-frame clones only, minus some. The sample has about 150,000 clones; roughly three quarters are singletons. Sequenced input: PBMCs. Receptors originate from a man younger than 40 in good health and CMV-seronegative. Both conserved end residues are part of each CDR3. D genes are given only for firm matches. Clone size appears in some rows only: once, few, many, or a class for an expanded clone.

d_gene: .
v_gene: TRBV6-4
len: 13
abundance: .
j_gene: TRBJ2-2
CDR3aa: CASSGSDTGELFF
CDR3nt: TGTGCCAGCAGCGGGAGTGACACCGGGGAGCTGTTTTTT

d_gene: .
v_gene: TRBV28
len: 12
abundance: .
j_gene: TRBJ2-3
CDR3aa: CASSQLHDTQYF
CDR3nt: TGTGCCAGCAGCCAACTCCACGATACGCAGTATTTT

d_gene: TRBD1
v_gene: TRBV7-9
len: 14
abundance: once
j_gene: TRBJ1-1
CDR3aa: CASSLQGAITEAFF
CDR3nt: TGTGCCAGCAGCCTACAGGGGGCTATCACTGAAGCTTTCTTT

d_gene: TRBD1
v_gene: TRBV6-6
len: 14
abundance: .
j_gene: TRBJ1-2
CDR3aa: CASILGTGGDGYTF
CDR3nt: TGTGCCAGCATTTTAGGGACAGGGGGTGATGGCTACACCTTC

d_gene: TRBD1
v_gene: TRBV4-1
len: 14
abundance: .
j_gene: TRBJ1-4
CDR3aa: CASSQGQGNEKLFF
CDR3nt: TGCGCCAGCAGCCAAGGACAGGGTAATGAAAAACTGTTTTTT

d_gene: TRBD1
v_gene: TRBV19
len: 14
abundance: .
j_gene: TRBJ2-3
CDR3aa: CASSTTGGTDTQYF
CDR3nt: TGTGCCAGTAGTACCACAGGGGGCACAGATACGCAGTATTTT

d_gene: .
v_gene: TRBV25-1
len: 15
abundance: once
j_gene: TRBJ2-2
CDR3aa: CTSSESTRGTGELFF
CDR3nt: TGTACCAGCAGTGAATCCACACGCGGCACCGGGGAGCTGTTTTTT

d_gene: TRBD2
v_gene: TRBV10-1
len: 15
abundance: .
j_gene: TRBJ2-7
CDR3aa: CASSELEAGDNEQYF
CDR3nt: TGCGCCAGCAGTGAACTCGAAGCGGGAGACAACGAGCAGTACTTC

d_gene: TRBD1
v_gene: TRBV10-1
len: 17
abundance: .
j_gene: TRBJ1-4
CDR3aa: CASRDRSVHATNEKLFF
CDR3nt: TGCGCCAGCAGGGACAGGTCCGTTCATGCAACTAATGAAAAACTGTTTTTT

d_gene: TRBD1
v_gene: TRBV6-1
len: 15
abundance: .
j_gene: TRBJ2-5
CDR3aa: CASSEQTGPQETQYF
CDR3nt: TGTGCCAGCAGTGAACAGACAGGGCCCCAAGAGACCCAGTACTTC

d_gene: .
v_gene: TRBV19
len: 15
abundance: .
j_gene: TRBJ2-7
CDR3aa: CASSTQWTDTYEQYF
CDR3nt: TGTGCCAGTAGTACCCAGTGGACTGACACCTACGAGCAGTACTTC

d_gene: TRBD2
v_gene: TRBV11-2
len: 15
abundance: once
j_gene: TRBJ2-1
CDR3aa: CASSRGLAGVNEQFF
CDR3nt: TGTGCCAGCAGCAGGGGACTAGCGGGAGTTAATGAGCAGTTCTTC

d_gene: TRBD1
v_gene: TRBV10-1
len: 16
abundance: .
j_gene: TRBJ2-3
CDR3aa: CASSESWTGGTDTQYF
CDR3nt: TGCGCCAGCAGTGAGTCCTGGACAGGGGGCACAGATACGCAGTATTTT

d_gene: .
v_gene: TRBV6-5
len: 13
abundance: .
j_gene: TRBJ2-5
CDR3aa: CASRRDYQETQYF
CDR3nt: TGTGCCAGCCGCCGGGACTACCAAGAGACCCAGTACTTC

d_gene: .
v_gene: TRBV5-1
len: 15
abundance: .
j_gene: TRBJ1-3
CDR3aa: CASSLRQAAGNTIYF
CDR3nt: TGCGCCAGCAGCCTAAGACAGGCCGCTGGAAACACCATATATTTT

d_gene: TRBD1
v_gene: TRBV19
len: 14
abundance: .
j_gene: TRBJ1-1
CDR3aa: CASSSRQGNTEAFF
CDR3nt: TGTGCCAGTAGTTCTCGACAGGGGAACACTGAAGCTTTCTTT

d_gene: .
v_gene: TRBV7-9
len: 14
abundance: .
j_gene: TRBJ2-7
CDR3aa: CASSLELVTAEQYF
CDR3nt: TGTGCCAGCAGCTTAGAGCTAGTTACTGCCGAGCAGTACTTC

d_gene: TRBD1
v_gene: TRBV6-5
len: 12
abundance: .
j_gene: TRBJ1-1
CDR3aa: CASRETGGEAFF
CDR3nt: TGTGCCAGCAGGGAAACAGGGGGTGAAGCTTTCTTT

d_gene: .
v_gene: TRBV10-2
len: 11
abundance: .
j_gene: TRBJ2-1
CDR3aa: CASSPGGWQFF
CDR3nt: TGCGCCAGCAGTCCCGGCGGGTGGCAGTTCTTC

d_gene: TRBD1
v_gene: TRBV7-9
len: 13
abundance: .
j_gene: TRBJ2-3
CDR3aa: CASSRQGQDTQYF
CDR3nt: TGTGCCAGCAGCAGACAGGGACAAGATACGCAGTATTTT

d_gene: TRBD1
v_gene: TRBV29-1
len: 13
abundance: .
j_gene: TRBJ1-1
CDR3aa: CSAGTAGNTEAFF
CDR3nt: TGCAGCGCTGGGACAGCAGGGAACACTGAAGCTTTCTTT

d_gene: .
v_gene: TRBV19
len: 16
abundance: .
j_gene: TRBJ2-5
CDR3aa: CASSIDGRAGMETQYF
CDR3nt: TGTGCCAGTAGTATAGATGGTAGGGCGGGGATGGAGACCCAGTACTTC

d_gene: .
v_gene: TRBV5-1
len: 13
abundance: few
j_gene: TRBJ2-5
CDR3aa: CASSPNERTIGNF
CDR3nt: TGCGCCAGCAGCCCCAACGAAAGGACAATAGGCAACTTC

d_gene: .
v_gene: TRBV5-1
len: 14
abundance: .
j_gene: TRBJ1-3
CDR3aa: CASSLWTVSDTIYF
CDR3nt: TGCGCCAGCAGTCTCTGGACAGTCTCGGACACCATATATTTT

d_gene: .
v_gene: TRBV9
len: 16
abundance: .
j_gene: TRBJ2-2
CDR3aa: CASSPRGKQNTGELFF
CDR3nt: TGTGCCAGCAGCCCGAGGGGGAAACAAAACACCGGGGAGCTGTTTTTT

d_gene: .
v_gene: TRBV7-6
len: 15
abundance: .
j_gene: TRBJ1-1
CDR3aa: CASSLRPGGSTEAFF
CDR3nt: TGTGCCAGCAGCTTACGCCCCGGAGGGAGCACTGAAGCTTTCTTT

d_gene: TRBD1
v_gene: TRBV5-8
len: 15
abundance: .
j_gene: TRBJ2-7
CDR3aa: CASSLYGTGTYEQYF
CDR3nt: TGTGCCAGCAGCTTGTACGGGACAGGTACCTACGAGCAGTACTTC

d_gene: TRBD2
v_gene: TRBV2
len: 14
abundance: .
j_gene: TRBJ2-1
CDR3aa: CATSLAGGYNEQFF
CDR3nt: TGTGCCACCTCCCTAGCGGGAGGGTACAATGAGCAGTTCTTC

d_gene: TRBD2
v_gene: TRBV6-1
len: 14
abundance: .
j_gene: TRBJ2-2
CDR3aa: CASSEGLDTGELFF
CDR3nt: TGTGCCAGCAGTGAGGGACTAGACACCGGGGAGCTGTTTTTT

d_gene: TRBD2
v_gene: TRBV5-1
len: 13
abundance: .
j_gene: TRBJ2-1
CDR3aa: CASRLAEDNEQFF
CDR3nt: TGCGCCAGCAGGCTAGCGGAAGACAATGAGCAGTTCTTC

d_gene: .
v_gene: TRBV15
len: 16
abundance: .
j_gene: TRBJ2-1
CDR3aa: CATSREDTGAYNEQFF
CDR3nt: TGTGCCACCAGCAGAGAGGATACCGGGGCCTACAATGAGCAGTTCTTC

d_gene: .
v_gene: TRBV5-6
len: 12
abundance: .
j_gene: TRBJ2-7
CDR3aa: CASAQTEGEQYF
CDR3nt: TGTGCCAGCGCTCAGACGGAGGGCGAGCAGTACTTC

d_gene: TRBD2
v_gene: TRBV5-1
len: 18
abundance: .
j_gene: TRBJ2-5
CDR3aa: CASSLVGLAGEGVETQYF
CDR3nt: TGCGCCAGCAGCTTGGTGGGACTAGCGGGAGAAGGCGTCGAGACCCAGTACTTC

d_gene: .
v_gene: TRBV12-5
len: 14
abundance: .
j_gene: TRBJ2-7
CDR3aa: CASGLGTDPYEQYF
CDR3nt: TGTGCTAGTGGTTTGGGGACAGATCCCTACGAGCAGTACTTC

d_gene: .
v_gene: TRBV2
len: 15
abundance: .
j_gene: TRBJ2-1
CDR3aa: CASIPGQVPYNEQFF
CDR3nt: TGTGCCAGCATTCCTGGCCAGGTGCCCTACAATGAGCAGTTCTTC

d_gene: TRBD2
v_gene: TRBV5-4
len: 16
abundance: .
j_gene: TRBJ2-1
CDR3aa: CASSPASSGRANEQFF
CDR3nt: TGTGCCAGCAGCCCCGCGTCTAGCGGGAGGGCCAATGAGCAGTTCTTC

d_gene: .
v_gene: TRBV4-1
len: 14
abundance: .
j_gene: TRBJ2-7
CDR3aa: CASSLGQTPYEQYF
CDR3nt: TGCGCCAGCAGCCTAGGACAGACCCCTTACGAGCAGTACTTC